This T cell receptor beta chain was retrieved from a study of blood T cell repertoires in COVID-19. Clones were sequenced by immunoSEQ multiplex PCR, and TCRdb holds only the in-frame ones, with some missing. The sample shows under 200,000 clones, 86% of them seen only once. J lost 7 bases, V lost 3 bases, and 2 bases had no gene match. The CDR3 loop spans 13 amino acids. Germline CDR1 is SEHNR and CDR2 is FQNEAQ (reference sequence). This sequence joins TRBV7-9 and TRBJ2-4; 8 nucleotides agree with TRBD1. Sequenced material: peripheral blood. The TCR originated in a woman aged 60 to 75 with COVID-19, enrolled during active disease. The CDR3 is CASSLTGVNIQYF. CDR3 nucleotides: TGTGCCAGCAGCTTGACAGGGGTCAACATTCAGTACTTC.